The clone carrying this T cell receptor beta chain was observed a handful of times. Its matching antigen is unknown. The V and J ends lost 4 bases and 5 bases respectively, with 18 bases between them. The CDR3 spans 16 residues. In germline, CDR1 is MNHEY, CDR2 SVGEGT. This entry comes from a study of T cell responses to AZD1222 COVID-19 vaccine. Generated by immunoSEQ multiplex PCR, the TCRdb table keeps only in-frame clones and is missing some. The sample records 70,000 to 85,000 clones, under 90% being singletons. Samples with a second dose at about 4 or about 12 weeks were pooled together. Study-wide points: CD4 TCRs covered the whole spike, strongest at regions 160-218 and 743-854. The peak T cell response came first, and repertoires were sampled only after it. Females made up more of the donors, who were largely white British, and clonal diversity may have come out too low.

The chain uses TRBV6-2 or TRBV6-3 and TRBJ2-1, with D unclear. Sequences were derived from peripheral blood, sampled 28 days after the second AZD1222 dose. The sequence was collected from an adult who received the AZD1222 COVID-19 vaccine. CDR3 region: CASSSLSEYVHNEQFF. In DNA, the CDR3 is TGTGCCAGCAGTTCCTTGAGCGAATACGTGCACAATGAGCAGTTCTTC.